These 3 T cell receptor beta chains were all obtained from the same sample, sequenced in a study of OX40 agonist ivuxolimab in advanced cancers. Method: immunoSEQ multiplex PCR; TCRdb's copy keeps in-frame clones and lacks some. The sample lists 70,000 to 80,000 clones, approximately 86% seen once, with approximately 0.76% in the top ten. The sample was CD4+ or CD8+ T cells sorted from blood, taken in a trial of the OX40 agonist ivuxolimab. These receptors originate from an adult with an advanced solid tumor such as melanoma, head and neck, liver or kidney cancer.

The chain uses TRBV30 and TRBJ2-7; 9 positions agree with TRBD1. The germline gives CDR1 GTSNPN, CDR2 SVGIG (reference sequence). The CDR3 totals 17 residues. The V and J ends lost 3 bases and 0 bases, in that order; junction bases with no gene match: 12. The CDR3 here is CAWSGLTGGQSSYEQYF. CDR3 DNA sequence: TGTGCCTGGAGCGGTTTAACAGGGGGCCAGAGCTCCTACGAGCAGTACTTC.

The chain couples TRBV19 to TRBJ1-5, with 8 positions matching TRBD1. The CDR3 covers 14 residues. Germline V gene lookup returns CDR1 LNHDA and CDR2 SQIVND (reference sequence). J lost 4 bases, V lost 6 bases, and 5 bases had no gene match. CDR3 protein: CASSGQGGNQPQHF. CDR3 nucleotide sequence: TGTGCCAGTAGCGGACAGGGTGGGAATCAGCCCCAGCATTTT.

This chain uses TRBV5-1 with TRBJ2-7, with D possibly being TRBD1 (6 bases). Per germline, CDR1 SGHRS and CDR2 YFSETQ. The CDR3 totals 13 residues. The V and J ends lost 4 bases and 5 bases respectively, with 13 bases between them. The CDR3 nucleotides are TGCGCCAGCAGCACAGGGACCTTCAACGAGCAGTACTTC. Translation: CASSTGTFNEQYF.